Presented here are 29 T cell receptor beta chains from one specimen sequenced in a study of blood T cell repertoires in COVID-19. The repertoire was sequenced with immunoSEQ multiplex PCR; TCRdb's copy has only in-frame clones and lacks some. This sample has 260,000 or so clones; 75% to 90% occur once, and the top ten carry 8% to 9.5%. Sequenced sample: peripheral blood. The receptor source for this set is a human donor in a cohort sampled during active COVID-19.

The chain joins TRBV11-2 to TRBJ1-1; 7 positions match TRBD1. With V trimmed by 6 bases and J by 1 base, 5 bases remained unmatched. This CDR3 region has 14 residues. Germline V CDR1 and CDR2: SGHAT, FQNNGV. The CDR3 nucleotides read TGTGCCAGCAGTAGGGGACAGCAGAACACTGAAGCTTTCTTT. Translation gives CASSRGQQNTEAFF.

The chain uses TRBV4-2 and TRBJ1-2; no clear D gene. The CDR3 consists of 18 residues. Germline V gives CDR1 LGHNA, CDR2 YNFKEQ. The ends were cut back, 0 bases at V and 4 bases at J, with 21 bases in the middle. CDR3 nucleotides: TGTGCCAGCAGCCAAGATGACCCCGTGGGAGTGGGAGTCTATGGCTACACCTTC. The encoded protein is CASSQDDPVGVGVYGYTF.

The chain combines TRBV19 with TRBJ1-1, with D possibly TRBD1 on 5 matching bases. The CDR3 is made up of 13 amino acids. The V gene lost 11 bases and the J gene lost 5 bases, with 18 bases spanning the gap. Germline V gene sequence: CDR1 LNHDA, CDR2 SQIVND (reference sequence). Here the CDR3 reads CACVGRVGTEAFF. In DNA, the CDR3 is TGTGCCTGTGTCGGCAGGGTCGGAACTGAAGCTTTCTTT.

This clone was seen a handful of times. Within the sample, other DNA sequences also encode this same CDR3. The chain employs TRBV5-1 and TRBJ2-5; no reliable D call. The CDR3 length is 13 residues. The germline V gene has CDR1 SGHRS and CDR2 YFSETQ. Trimming cost V 0 bases and J 4 bases, with 7 bases left between them. The CDR3 coding sequence is TGCGCCAGCAGCTTGGTGGCTTTAGAGACCCAGTACTTC. Its translation: CASSLVALETQYF.

The rearrangement uses TRBV11-2 and TRBJ2-6, with 7 bases identical to TRBD2. The CDR3 spans 19 residues. Germline CDR1 and CDR2: SGHAT and FQNNGV. Losses at the gene ends were 5 bases for V and 4 bases for J; bases not matched to a gene: 17. CDR3 DNA: TGTGCCAGCAGCCCGGCCGGGACTATATCTTACCCAGGGGCCAACGTCCTGACTTTC. Protein sequence: CASSPAGTISYPGANVLTF.

J is TRBJ1-6 and V is TRBV3-1 (or the pseudogene TRBV3-2), with 8 bases aligning to TRBD1. V lost 2 bases, J lost 8 bases, and 5 bases stayed unmatched. CDR1 is LGHDT, CDR2 YNNKEL, per germline (reference sequence). The CDR3 runs to 15 residues. CDR3 DNA sequence: TGTGCCAGCAGCCAAAACAACAGGGGGTATTCACCCCTCCACTTT. Translation: CASSQNNRGYSPLHF.

The V call is TRBV3-1 (or the pseudogene TRBV3-2), the J call TRBJ1-2, with unresolved D. This CDR3 region has 12 residues. CDR1 LGHDT and CDR2 YNNKEL come from the germline V gene (reference sequence). V was cut by 0 bases and J by 8 bases, with 7 bases left in between. This CDR3 reads CASSQDIGGYTF. CDR3 DNA: TGTGCCAGCAGCCAAGATATTGGCGGCTACACCTTC.

The J gene is TRBJ2-7, the V gene TRBV5-4, with 9 bases fitting TRBD2. The ends lost 0 bases at V and 6 bases at J; junction bases unmatched: 4. Germline loops: CDR1 SGHNT, CDR2 YYREEE (reference sequence). The CDR3 runs 14 residues. The CDR3 nucleotides read TGTGCCAGCAGCTTGGGTCCAGCGGGAGGCGAGCAGTACTTC. This encodes CASSLGPAGGEQYF.

The V call is TRBV28, the J call TRBJ2-3; tentative D call: TRBD1 (6 bases). Trimming pared 10 bases from V and 8 bases from J, leaving 16 bases between. The CDR3 has 12 residues. Germline CDR1 MDHEN, CDR2 SYDVKM. CDR3 sequence reads: CATVTGFGTQYF. CDR3 bases: TGTGCCACCGTGACAGGATTCGGTACGCAGTATTTT.

This clone has a single count. The chain employs TRBV29-1 and TRBJ2-7, with D possibly being TRBD2 (6 bases). Per germline, CDR1 SQVTM and CDR2 ANQGSEA. The CDR3 has 13 amino acids. The V end lost 4 bases, the J end lost 3 bases, and 13 bases lay between the germline ends. CDR3 nucleotide sequence: TGCAGCGTTGGCTGGGTAGCGGACTACGAGCAGTACTTC. It encodes CSVGWVADYEQYF.

The genes are TRBV27 and TRBJ2-4; 8 bases are a match to TRBD1. The V segment lost 5 bases and the J segment 0 bases; nucleotides outside the gene matches: 6. The CDR3 consists of 16 residues. Germline V CDR1 and CDR2: MNHEY, SMNVEV (reference sequence). The CDR3 nucleotides read TGTGCCAGCAGTCCGACAGGGGATCGAGCCAAAAACATTCAGTACTTC. Translating it yields CASSPTGDRAKNIQYF.

V is TRBV7-8 and J is TRBJ2-2, with 9 bases fitting TRBD1. With V trimmed by 1 base and J by 7 bases, 4 bases remained unmatched. This CDR3 contains 15 residues. CDR1 and CDR2 from the germline V gene are SGHVS and FQNEAQ. The CDR3 loop is CASSLDRGQDGELFF. CDR3 nucleotides: TGTGCCAGCAGCTTAGACAGGGGGCAGGACGGGGAGCTGTTTTTT.

The chain joins TRBV6-4 to TRBJ2-2; D remains ambiguous. Trimming removed 6 bases from V and 3 bases from J, with 8 bases in between. The CDR3 has 13 residues. The germline V gene has CDR1 MRHNA and CDR2 SNTAGT. The CDR3 DNA sequence: TGTGCCAGCAGGGACCCTTACACCGGGGAGCTGTTTTTT. Its protein product is CASRDPYTGELFF.

The V gene is TRBV9, the J gene TRBJ2-7, with 7 bases lining up with TRBD2. The CDR3 length is 13 residues. Germline loops: CDR1 SGDLS, CDR2 YYNGEE. The V segment lost 7 bases and the J segment 2 bases; nucleotides outside the gene matches: 6. The CDR3 sequence is CASGGAGAYEQYF. CDR3 coding DNA: TGTGCCAGCGGCGGGGCGGGAGCCTACGAGCAGTACTTC.

The chain links TRBV16 to TRBJ1-2, with 8 bases aligning to TRBD1. The length of the CDR3 is 13 residues. Germline values: CDR1 KGHSY, CDR2 FQNENV. The J segment lost 6 bases and the V segment lost 2 bases, leaving 2 bases of the junction unmatched. The CDR3: CASSQGQGDGYTF. The CDR3 nucleotides are TGTGCCAGCAGCCAAGGACAGGGAGATGGCTACACCTTC.

The rearrangement joins TRBV29-1 to TRBJ2-7; a weak D match, TRBD2 (7 bases). This CDR3 has 15 residues. V dropped 7 bases and J dropped 6 bases, with 25 bases sitting between them. From germline, CDR1 is SQVTM and CDR2 ANQGSEA. The CDR3, as DNA: TGCAGCGCTGGAGGGGGAGGGACAACGGGAGCCGAGCAGTACTTC. Amino acid sequence: CSAGGGGTTGAEQYF.

This clone occurred a few times. The chain couples TRBV5-1 to TRBJ2-1, with a possible D match to TRBD1 (5 bases). CDR1 is SGHRS and CDR2 is YFSETQ in the germline V gene. Trimming pared 0 bases from V and 6 bases from J, leaving 10 bases between. This CDR3 spans 14 amino acids. The CDR3 reads CASSLDGRANEQFF. The CDR3 region has the DNA TGCGCCAGCAGCTTGGACGGCAGGGCCAATGAGCAGTTCTTC.

This sequence joins TRBV11-2 and TRBJ2-1; TRBD2 matches at 15 bases. With V trimmed by 6 bases and J by 6 bases, 3 bases remained unmatched. Germline CDR1 is SGHAT and CDR2 is FQNNGV. The CDR3 has 15 residues. The CDR3 DNA reads TGTGCCAGCAGACGGACTAGCGGGGGGGCCAATGAGCAGTTCTTC. This gives the protein CASRRTSGGANEQFF.

DNA of the CDR3: TGTGCCAGCAGTTCCCAGGGACAGGGGTTGAGGAATTCACCCCTCCACTTT. It specifies CASSSQGQGLRNSPLHF. V is TRBV28 and J is TRBJ1-6, with TRBD1 matching over 10 bases. J was trimmed by 7 bases and V by 4 bases; bases with no gene match: 10. Germline V lookup: CDR1 MDHEN, CDR2 SYDVKM. The CDR3 is 17 amino acids. The full variable domain, its missing parts supplied by reference TRBV28 and TRBJ1-6, is DVKVTQSSRYLVKRTGEKVFLECVQDMDHENMFWYRQDPGLGLRLIYFSYDVKMKEKGDIPEGYSVSREKKERFSLILESASTNQTSMYLCASSSQGQGLRNSPLHFGNGTRLTVT.

The gene calls are TRBV30 and TRBJ2-7; D unclear. V gave up 0 bases and J gave up 3 bases, with 9 bases separating them. This CDR3 region has 13 residues. CDR1 and CDR2 from the germline V gene are GTSNPN and SVGIG (reference sequence). CDR3: CAWSVSKSYEQYF. The CDR3, as DNA: TGTGCCTGGAGTGTATCAAAGAGCTACGAGCAGTACTTC.

The chain uses TRBV5-1 and TRBJ2-1; a weak D match, TRBD1 (6 bases). V lost 4 bases and J lost 0, with 14 bases in between. This CDR3 has 16 amino acids. The V gene's germline CDR1 is SGHRS and CDR2 YFSETQ. In DNA form, the CDR3 reads TGCGCCAGCAGCCTATCCGGGACACCCTCCTACAATGAGCAGTTCTTC. Translating gives CASSLSGTPSYNEQFF.

J is TRBJ1-2 and V is TRBV6-6; D is possibly TRBD1 (5 bases). Trimming took off 8 bases at V and 2 bases at J, with 12 bases between the two ends. The CDR3 runs 13 residues. Germline lookup yields CDR1 MNHNY and CDR2 SVGAGI (reference sequence). As DNA, the CDR3 is TGTGCCAGCGTAAGACAGAAGAACTATGGCTACACCTTC. It specifies CASVRQKNYGYTF.

This rearrangement joins TRBV11-2 to TRBJ2-7; the D gene is possibly TRBD2 (5 bases). Trimming shortened V by 6 bases and J by 2 bases, and 14 bases separated the two germline ends. The CDR3 is 14 amino acids. Germline V lookup: CDR1 SGHAT, CDR2 FQNNGV. The CDR3 loop is CASRAFAGPYEQYF. The CDR3 bases are TGTGCCAGCAGGGCCTTCGCGGGCCCCTACGAGCAGTACTTC.

The chain is built from TRBV4-3 and TRBJ2-7; D perhaps matches TRBD1 (5 bases). Germline loops: CDR1 LGHNA, CDR2 YSLEER. This CDR3 contains 14 residues. V dropped 5 bases and J dropped 2 bases, with 13 bases sitting between them. The CDR3 DNA reads TGCGCCAGCAGCGGACATTCCGACGCCTACGAGCAGTACTTC. This encodes CASSGHSDAYEQYF.

V and J are TRBV7-9 and TRBJ1-5, with D possibly matching TRBD1 (5 bases). V dropped 5 bases and J dropped 4 bases, with 15 bases sitting between them. The CDR3 runs to 15 residues. Germline CDR1 reads SEHNR; CDR2 reads FQNEAQ (reference sequence). The CDR3 reads CASSPGGGVNQPQHF. The CDR3 DNA follows: TGTGCCAGCAGCCCCGGTGGGGGGGTAAATCAGCCCCAGCATTTT.

This sequence joins TRBV29-1 and TRBJ2-7; tentatively, D is TRBD1 (6 bases). The V gene lost 6 bases and the J gene lost 3 bases, with 15 bases spanning the gap. This CDR3 has 13 residues. The germline V gene encodes CDR1 SQVTM and CDR2 ANQGSEA. CDR3 loop: CSVEDGQIYEQYF. CDR3 nucleotides: TGCAGCGTCGAGGATGGACAGATCTACGAGCAGTACTTC.

The V gene is TRBV28, the J gene TRBJ2-2, with TRBD2 as a possible D gene (6 bases). The CDR3 covers 14 residues. Deletions cut 0 bases from V and 6 bases from J, with 8 bases between. Germline V gene lookup returns CDR1 MDHEN and CDR2 SYDVKM. The CDR3 is CASSLWEGSGELFF. The CDR3 bases are TGTGCCAGCAGTTTATGGGAGGGGTCCGGGGAGCTGTTTTTT.

The chain couples TRBV5-4 to TRBJ2-4; no clear D gene. Germline CDR1 SGHNT, CDR2 YYREEE (reference sequence). The CDR3 extends over 13 amino acids. V was shortened by 3 bases and J by 0 bases, with 4 bases between the two germline ends. Here the CDR3 reads CASSSLAKNIQYF. Written as DNA, the CDR3 is TGTGCCAGCAGCTCCTTAGCCAAAAACATTCAGTACTTC.

This rearrangement joins TRBV10-1 to TRBJ1-2, with TRBD1 matching 8 bases. Trimming at V came to 6 bases and at J to 4 bases, leaving 4 bases not matched to a gene. The germline CDR1 and CDR2 sequences are WNHNN and SYGVQD (reference sequence). The length of the CDR3 is 13 residues. For the CDR3, the DNA is TGCGCCAGCAGCTCGGACAGGGCCTATGGCTACACCTTC. This translates into CASSSDRAYGYTF.